Below are 30 T cell receptor beta chains sequenced from a single sample in a study of cytomegalovirus exposure and HLA in healthy donors (dated by TCRdb to the late 2010s). Preparation of the library involved the immunoSEQ multiplex PCR assay. The multiplex PCR relied on a mix of 60 forward primers for TCR Vbeta segments and 13 reverse primers for TCR Jbeta segments. Here the immuneACCESS table is served through TCRdb, limited to in-frame sequences with V and J called. Missing clones are a known gap in these copies; in checked studies unresolved V genes cover under half, and the rest lacks a known reason. Recorded for this sample are around 150,000 clones; approximately 79% of them occurred a single time. Of the sample, about 5.9% is held by the ten largest clones. The sequenced sample consisted of PBMCs. Every receptor here comes from a man in his forties or fifties in good health and CMV-seropositive.

The J gene is TRBJ1-1, the V gene TRBV18; weak D call: TRBD1 (5 bases). CDR3 length: 13 amino acids. Deletions cut 6 bases from V and 13 bases from J, with 21 bases between. The germline CDR1 and CDR2 sequences are KGHSH and LQKENI. This CDR3 reads CASSQGAPDRVFF. CDR3 bases: TGTGCCAGCTCTCAAGGGGCCCCAGATCGAGTTTTCTTT.

Remarks on this clone: Compared with germline, one end of the junction differs, possibly owing to a read error. The V and J genes are TRBV2 and TRBJ2-7, with TRBD1 as a possible D gene (6 bases). The CDR3 loop spans 12 amino acids. Germline V gives CDR1 SNHLY, CDR2 FYNNEI. For the CDR3, the DNA is TGTGCCAGCAAGGGGGAAGCCTACGAGCAGTGCTTC. Translated: CASKGEAYEQCF. Drawing the rest from reference TRBV2 and TRBJ2-7, the complete variable domain is EPEVTQTPSHQVTQMGQEVILRCVPISNHLYFYWYRQILGQKVEFLVSFYNNEISEKSEIFDDQFSVERPDGSNFTLKIRSTKLEDSAMYFCASKGEAYEQCFGPGTRLTVT.

This clone appeared once. This sequence joins TRBV30 and TRBJ2-5; D perhaps matches TRBD1 (6 bases). The CDR3 is made up of 15 amino acids. Germline V CDR1 and CDR2: GTSNPN, SVGIG (reference sequence). Trimming stripped 5 bases from V and 5 bases from J, with 21 bases between. The CDR3 loop reads CAWVDMGHRQETQYF. CDR3 DNA sequence: TGTGCCTGGGTTGACATGGGACACCGACAGGAGACCCAGTACTTC.

This clone was counted only a few times. The same CDR3 arises from other DNA sequences in this sample as well. This chain links TRBV5-1 with TRBJ2-7; 10 nucleotides match TRBD1. Germline V gene sequence: CDR1 SGHRS, CDR2 YFSETQ. The ends lost 4 bases at V and 4 bases at J; junction bases unmatched: 5. The CDR3 is 14 residues long. The CDR3 bases are TGCGCCAGCAGCCCCGGGACAGGGGCATACGAGCAGTACTTC. Residues: CASSPGTGAYEQYF.

This clone was detected only a few times. V is TRBV6-5 and J is TRBJ1-1; D ambiguous. Germline lookup yields CDR1 MNHEY and CDR2 SVGAGI. Trimming removed 6 bases at V and 0 bases at J, with 11 bases between. The CDR3 loop spans 14 amino acids. The CDR3 DNA reads TGTGCCAGCAGCACAGACCCCATGAACACTGAAGCTTTCTTT. Its protein product is CASSTDPMNTEAFF.

V and J are TRBV19 and TRBJ1-2; tentatively, D is TRBD1 (6 bases). This CDR3 comprises 15 residues. V was trimmed by 3 bases and J by 4 bases, leaving 15 bases between them. Germline V gene sequence: CDR1 LNHDA, CDR2 SQIVND (reference sequence). The CDR3 spells CASSMRRGGGYGYTF. CDR3 DNA: TGTGCCAGTAGTATGCGCAGGGGCGGAGGCTATGGCTACACCTTC.

The rearrangement uses TRBV7-9 and TRBJ1-5; possibly TRBD1 for D (5 bases). CDR1 and CDR2 (germline): SEHNR, FQNEAQ (reference sequence). The CDR3 consists of 13 residues. Trimming removed 6 bases from V and 6 bases from J, with 12 bases in between. CDR3 in amino acids: CASSHGHFQPQHF. Here the CDR3 DNA reads TGTGCCAGCAGTCACGGACACTTTCAGCCCCAGCATTTT.

This clone has just one count. This chain links TRBV7-2 with TRBJ2-5, with 7 bases lining up with TRBD2. The J call may be mistaken, given a closer DNA end match to TRBJ2-7. The germline CDR1 and CDR2 sequences are SGHTA and FQGNSA. This CDR3 comprises 15 residues. CDR3 nucleotides: TGTGCCAGCAGGCACCAAGGGCGGGAGAGCCGCGAGCAGTACTTC. As protein: CASRHQGRESREQYF.

CDR3 protein: CASSPGAGTQETQYF. CDR3 sequence (DNA): TGCGCCAGCAGCCCAGGCGCAGGGACACAAGAGACCCAGTACTTC. The J gene is TRBJ2-5, the V gene TRBV5-1, with D perhaps TRBD1 (6 bases). Deletions cut 4 bases from V and 2 bases from J, with 15 bases between. The CDR3 totals 15 residues. The germline gives CDR1 SGHRS, CDR2 YFSETQ.

The chain has TRBV20-1 and TRBJ1-2; D remains ambiguous. In germline, CDR1 is DFQATT, CDR2 SNEGSKA (reference sequence). Trimming shortened V by 3 bases and J by 8 bases, and 7 bases separated the two germline ends. This CDR3 has 10 amino acids. The CDR3 here is CSARIQGYTF. The CDR3 nucleotides read TGCAGTGCTAGGATACAGGGCTACACCTTC.

The chain uses TRBV29-1 and TRBJ2-7; 9 bases agree with TRBD2. This CDR3 contains 14 residues. With 7 bases clipped from V and 4 bases from J, the junction kept 11 bases outside the gene matches. Germline values: CDR1 SQVTM, CDR2 ANQGSEA. The DNA of the CDR3 is TGCAGCGGTGTACTAGCGGGTAGGCCTTACGAGCAGTACTTC. Amino acids: CSGVLAGRPYEQYF.

V is TRBV6-6 and J is TRBJ2-3; weak D call: TRBD2 (6 bases). Trimming pared 3 bases from V and 3 bases from J, leaving 13 bases between. There are 15 residues in the CDR3. CDR1 MNHNY and CDR2 SVGAGI come from the germline V gene (reference sequence). This CDR3 reads CASSYLGGETDTQYF. For the CDR3, the DNA is TGTGCCAGCAGTTATCTGGGGGGAGAAACAGATACGCAGTATTTT.

V gene TRBV28 combines with J gene TRBJ2-7; 9 bases line up with TRBD1. Germline lookup yields CDR1 MDHEN and CDR2 SYDVKM. There are 14 residues in the CDR3. V lost 5 bases, J lost 3 bases, and 5 bases stayed unmatched. Written as DNA, the CDR3 is TGTGCCAGCAGTCAGCCGACAGGGGGCTACGAGCAGTACTTC. Amino acid sequence: CASSQPTGGYEQYF.

The chain is built from TRBV30 and TRBJ2-7, with 7 bases matching TRBD2. CDR1 GTSNPN and CDR2 SVGIG come from the germline V gene (reference sequence). The CDR3 totals 15 residues. Trimming cost V 2 bases and J 7 bases; bases outside gene matches: 14. The CDR3 coding sequence is TGTGCCTGGAGTCGGGGGAGGGCCGTCTCGTGGGAGCAGTACTTC. Its translation: CAWSRGRAVSWEQYF.

The gene calls are TRBV14 and TRBJ1-4; D possibly corresponds to TRBD1 (6 bases). The CDR3 totals 16 residues. Between the trimmed V and J ends, which lost 4 bases and 11 bases, there was a span of 23 bases. CDR1 is SGHDN, CDR2 FVKESK, per germline. CDR3 nucleotides: TGTGCCAGCAGCCTGGCTCCCAACAGGGCCGGGGGGAAACTGTTTTTT. This encodes CASSLAPNRAGGKLFF.

The gene calls are TRBV5-1 and TRBJ2-7; D perhaps matches TRBD1 (6 bases). Germline V gene sequence: CDR1 SGHRS, CDR2 YFSETQ. CDR3 size: 15 residues. Trimming removed 0 bases from V and 3 bases from J, with 13 bases in between. The DNA of the CDR3 is TGCGCCAGCAGCTTGGGGGGCGGACAGTACTACGAGCAGTACTTC. This encodes CASSLGGGQYYEQYF.

The table lists this clone with a count of one. The DNA for the CDR3 is TGTGCCAGCAGCGCAGGGGTATCGGTTGGCTACACCTTC. Translating it yields CASSAGVSVGYTF. This chain links TRBV27 with TRBJ1-2; tentatively, D is TRBD1 (6 bases). Trimming cost V 6 bases and J 7 bases, with 15 bases left between them. The CDR3 is 13 amino acids. Looked up from germline, CDR1 is MNHEY and CDR2 is SMNVEV (reference sequence).

This sequence joins TRBV19 and TRBJ2-2; 7 nucleotides match TRBD1. V trimming: 3 bases; J trimming: 2 bases; junction bases outside the gene matches: 9. The CDR3 is 17 amino acids. Germline CDR1 and CDR2: LNHDA and SQIVND (reference sequence). The CDR3 DNA sequence: TGTGCCAGTAGTATTAGGGTTGGGACAGAAAACACCGGGGAGCTGTTTTTT. Residues: CASSIRVGTENTGELFF. Complete variable domain (other parts from reference TRBV19 and TRBJ2-2): DGGITQSPKYLFRKEGQNVTLSCEQNLNHDAMYWYRQDPGQGLRLIYYSQIVNDFQKGDIAEGYSVSREKKESFPLTVTSAQKNPTAFYLCASSIRVGTENTGELFFGEGSRLTVL.

This clone was seen a few times. This chain joins TRBV5-1 and TRBJ1-2; 7 positions agree with TRBD1. V was clipped by 2 bases and J by 3 bases; unmatched bases: 4. Per germline, CDR1 SGHRS and CDR2 YFSETQ. The CDR3 contains 14 residues. CDR3 coding DNA: TGCGCCAGCAGCTTTTCTGGGACAGACTATGGCTACACCTTC. Residues: CASSFSGTDYGYTF.

The sample holds a few counts of this clone. The V gene is TRBV6-5, the J gene TRBJ2-3; D is undetermined. The CDR3 spans 13 residues. The germline CDR1 and CDR2 sequences are MNHEY and SVGAGI. Trimming shortened V by 4 bases and J by 2 bases, and 7 bases separated the two germline ends. This CDR3 reads CASSLSLTDTQYF. CDR3 bases: TGTGCCAGCAGTTTATCCCTCACAGATACGCAGTATTTT.

This chain uses TRBV11-2 with TRBJ1-1; D remains unclear. V was clipped by 5 bases and J by 4 bases, with 8 bases between them. CDR3 size: 12 residues. Germline V CDR1 and CDR2: SGHAT, FQNNGV. The DNA of the CDR3 is TGTGCCAGCAGCCCCGTGAGCACTGAAGCTTTCTTT. Translating it yields CASSPVSTEAFF. Drawing the rest from reference TRBV11-2 and TRBJ1-1, the complete variable domain is EAGVAQSPRYKIIEKRQSVAFWCNPISGHATLYWYQQILGQGPKLLIQFQNNGVVDDSQLPKDRFSAERLKGVDSTLKIQPAKLEDSAVYLCASSPVSTEAFFGQGTRLTVV.

This rearrangement joins TRBV5-1 to TRBJ2-5; TRBD2 agrees at 10 bases. V lost 1 base to trimming and J lost 3 bases; unmatched junction nucleotides: 3. The CDR3 runs to 15 residues. Germline CDR1 and CDR2: SGHRS and YFSETQ. The DNA for the CDR3 is TGCGCCAGCAGCTTGCTGGGGACTAGCGAAGAGACCCAGTACTTC. This sequence encodes CASSLLGTSEETQYF. Supplemented by reference TRBV5-1 and TRBJ2-5, the full variable domain reads KAGVTQTPRYLIKTRGQQVTLSCSPISGHRSVSWYQQTPGQGLQFLFEYFSETQRNKGNFPGRFSGRQFSNSRSEMNVSTLELGDSALYLCASSLLGTSEETQYFGPGTRLLVL.

The chain is built from TRBV18 and TRBJ2-5; no definite D call. Germline values: CDR1 KGHSH, CDR2 LQKENI. Between the trimmed V and J ends, which lost 4 bases and 8 bases, there was a span of 17 bases. The CDR3 contains 14 residues. CDR3 amino acids: CASSREFQATTQYF. CDR3 DNA sequence: TGTGCCAGCTCACGAGAATTTCAAGCGACCACCCAGTACTTC.

The chain combines TRBV6-6 with TRBJ1-5; D call uncertain. The CDR3 contains 13 residues. CDR1 MNHNY and CDR2 SVGAGI come from the germline V gene (reference sequence). V lost 2 bases and J lost 7, with 9 bases in between. CDR3: CASSYPEWQPQHF. The DNA of the CDR3 is TGTGCCAGCAGTTACCCCGAGTGGCAGCCCCAGCATTTT.

CDR3 region: CASSIVPSSYEQYF. CDR3 sequence (DNA): TGTGCCAGTAGTATAGTTCCCAGCTCCTACGAGCAGTACTTC. V and J are TRBV19 and TRBJ2-7; D remains ambiguous. The CDR3 extends over 14 amino acids. V lost 1 base and J 0 bases, leaving 7 bases between the germline ends. Germline assignment: CDR1 LNHDA and CDR2 SQIVND (reference sequence). The variable domain in full, completed from reference TRBV19 and TRBJ2-7, reads DGGITQSPKYLFRKEGQNVTLSCEQNLNHDAMYWYRQDPGQGLRLIYYSQIVNDFQKGDIAEGYSVSREKKESFPLTVTSAQKNPTAFYLCASSIVPSSYEQYFGPGTRLTVT.

This clone was picked up one time. The chain has TRBV7-9 and TRBJ2-7; 7 bases fit TRBD1. This CDR3 has 15 residues. J lost 2 bases, V lost 3 bases, and 7 bases had no gene match. CDR1 and CDR2 from the germline V gene are SEHNR and FQNEAQ (reference sequence). The CDR3 loop is CASSLSWDRAYEQYF. The DNA for the CDR3 is TGTGCCAGCAGCTTGTCATGGGACAGAGCCTACGAGCAGTACTTC.

The rearrangement links TRBV19 to TRBJ2-1, with D maybe TRBD1 (6 bases). The CDR3 contains 16 residues. The V gene lost 7 bases and the J gene lost 2 bases, with 18 bases spanning the gap. Per germline, CDR1 LNHDA and CDR2 SQIVND (reference sequence). The DNA for the CDR3 is TGTGCCAGTACTCCAGGGGTGGGTAGCGCCTACAATGAGCAGTTCTTC. Encoded protein: CASTPGVGSAYNEQFF.

The chain is built from TRBV5-6 and TRBJ1-5, with a tentative D call TRBD1 (5 bases). Trimming took off 2 bases at V and 3 bases at J, with 15 bases between the two ends. The germline V gene encodes CDR1 SGHDT and CDR2 YYEEEE. The CDR3 is 16 residues long. The CDR3 region is CASSFGAGNVNQPQHF. The CDR3 bases are TGTGCCAGCAGCTTTGGGGCAGGGAATGTCAATCAGCCCCAGCATTTT.

The count of this clone is one. The J gene is TRBJ2-2, the V gene TRBV30; possibly TRBD2 for D (6 bases). The CDR3 covers 14 residues. Trimming removed 4 bases at V and 8 bases at J, with 17 bases between. The germline CDR1 and CDR2 sequences are GTSNPN and SVGIG (reference sequence). CDR3 nucleotides: TGTGCCTGGAATGCTCTCTTGGGGGGAGGGGAGCTGTTTTTT. This gives the protein CAWNALLGGGELFF.

This chain uses TRBV5-1 with TRBJ2-6, with TRBD2 matching 10 bases. The CDR3 has 15 residues. The ends lost 5 bases at V and 4 bases at J; junction bases unmatched: 3. Germline V lookup: CDR1 SGHRS, CDR2 YFSETQ. CDR3 region: CASRLAGSGANVLTF. The CDR3 DNA reads TGCGCCAGCAGACTAGCGGGGTCGGGGGCCAACGTCCTGACTTTC.